Following are 15 T cell receptor beta chains from one sample sequenced in a study of cytomegalovirus exposure and HLA in healthy donors. Use of 60 Vbeta and 13 Jbeta primers characterized the PCR. Profiling relied on immunoSEQ multiplex PCR, and the TCRdb table lists in-frame clones only, not all of them. The sample yields about 130,000 clones, around 80% seen once. Sequenced input: PBMCs. These receptors were obtained from a female donor in good health and CMV-seronegative.

This clone occurred a few times. The J gene is TRBJ1-5, the V gene TRBV6-1; 7 bases agree with TRBD1. The CDR3 is 16 residues long. Trimming at V came to 2 bases and at J to 1 base, leaving 5 bases not matched to a gene. Looked up from germline, CDR1 is MNHNS and CDR2 is SASEGT. The chain's CDR3 is CASSESIQGSNQPQHF. CDR3 DNA: TGTGCCAGCAGTGAATCCATACAGGGGAGCAATCAGCCCCAGCATTTT.

The gene calls are TRBV19 and TRBJ1-3; D remains ambiguous. This CDR3 is built from 17 residues. Trimming removed 5 bases at V and 0 bases at J, with 17 bases between. Germline CDR1 LNHDA, CDR2 SQIVND (reference sequence). CDR3 DNA sequence: TGTGCCAGTAGTTTTGGGAGGTCGTCGAGCTCTGGAAACACCATATATTTT. Protein product: CASSFGRSSSSGNTIYF.

The V call is TRBV7-3, the J call TRBJ2-3; 8 positions match TRBD2. With V trimmed by 2 bases and J by 0 bases, 1 base remained unmatched. CDR1 and CDR2 from the germline V gene are SGHTA and FQGTGA. The CDR3 runs to 15 residues. The CDR3 reads CASSLGGRSTDTQYF. The CDR3, as DNA: TGTGCCAGCAGCTTAGGCGGGAGGAGCACAGATACGCAGTATTTT.

The V gene is TRBV5-1, the J gene TRBJ2-3; 11 bases line up with TRBD2. The V segment lost 3 bases and the J segment 13 bases; nucleotides outside the gene matches: 4. Germline assignment: CDR1 SGHRS and CDR2 YFSETQ. CDR3 length: 12 amino acids. The CDR3, as DNA: TGCGCCAGCAGCTGTAGCGGGAGGGTGGAGTATTTT. Translation gives CASSCSGRVEYF.

This clone has just a few counts. The chain has TRBV25-1 and TRBJ1-6; no firm D call. Per germline, CDR1 MGHDK and CDR2 SYGVNS. The CDR3 totals 12 residues. Trimming left V 6 bases short and J 5 bases short, with 5 bases between. The CDR3 DNA is TGTGCCAGCAGGGCTGATAATTCACCCCTCCACTTT. Protein product: CASRADNSPLHF.

The genes are TRBV7-9 and TRBJ1-3; 7 nucleotides agree with TRBD1. V gave up 5 bases and J gave up 0 bases; unmatched junction bases: 7. Germline-derived CDR1 and CDR2 are SEHNR and FQNEAQ (reference sequence). The CDR3 spans 16 residues. The CDR3 DNA reads as TGTGCCAGCAGCCCAGGGGGACAGTACTCTGGAAACACCATATATTTT. The encoded protein is CASSPGGQYSGNTIYF.

J is TRBJ1-2 and V is TRBV28; tentatively, D is TRBD1 (6 bases). V lost 5 bases and J lost 6, with 10 bases in between. Germline V CDR1 and CDR2: MDHEN, SYDVKM. The CDR3 is made up of 12 amino acids. The DNA for the CDR3 is TGTGCCAGCAGTCCCCGGACAGATGGCTACACCTTC. Translation: CASSPRTDGYTF.

This clone was picked up a small number of times. The J gene is TRBJ2-1, the V gene TRBV11-2, with D possibly being TRBD2 (5 bases). Trimming left V 5 bases short and J 10 bases short, with 9 bases between. This CDR3 is 11 amino acids long. Germline V gene lookup returns CDR1 SGHAT and CDR2 FQNNGV. The CDR3 DNA reads TGTGCCAGCAGCGCAGGACTGGAGCAGTTCTTC. The encoded protein is CASSAGLEQFF.

CDR3 coding DNA: TGTGCCAGCAGTTCCTGGACAGGGGAAGCTTTCTTT. It codes for CASSSWTGEAFF. This rearrangement joins TRBV6-5 to TRBJ1-1, with TRBD1 matching 8 bases. The germline V gene encodes CDR1 MNHEY and CDR2 SVGAGI. The CDR3 consists of 12 residues. With V trimmed by 4 bases and J by 8 bases, 3 bases remained unmatched.

The chain links TRBV6-1 to TRBJ2-7; TRBD2 agrees at 14 bases. The germline V gene has CDR1 MNHNS and CDR2 SASEGT. CDR3 size: 15 residues. J gave up 6 bases and V 0 bases, and 1 base lay outside the gene matches. Here the CDR3 reads CASSEAGLAGVEQYF. In DNA, the CDR3 is TGTGCCAGCAGTGAAGCGGGACTAGCGGGAGTCGAGCAGTACTTC.

V usage is TRBV6-1 and J usage is TRBJ2-7; no clear D gene. The ends were cut back, 1 base at V and 6 bases at J, with 7 bases in the middle. The CDR3 runs to 12 residues. Germline CDR1 and CDR2: MNHNS and SASEGT. As DNA, the CDR3 is TGTGCCAGCAGTGAAGGGTCGGGCGAGCAGTACTTC. This codes for CASSEGSGEQYF.

CDR3 sequence reads: CASSVGGGNEQFF. The CDR3 DNA reads TGTGCCAGCAGCGTAGGAGGAGGCAATGAGCAGTTCTTC. J is TRBJ2-1 and V is TRBV9; D possibly corresponds to TRBD2 (5 bases). Trimming cost V 0 bases and J 6 bases, with 7 bases left between them. The CDR3 has 13 residues. CDR1 is SGDLS and CDR2 is YYNGEE in the germline V gene.

This chain uses TRBV29-1 with TRBJ1-1, with 10 bases fitting TRBD1. V shed 6 bases and J 4 bases; nucleotides not matched to a gene: 5. CDR3 length: 13 amino acids. Germline CDR1 reads SQVTM; CDR2 reads ANQGSEA. This CDR3 is CSVATGGGTEAFF. CDR3 nucleotides: TGCAGCGTGGCGACAGGGGGCGGCACTGAAGCTTTCTTT.

The V gene is TRBV6-5, the J gene TRBJ1-2, with D unclear. The ends were cut back, 5 bases at V and 5 bases at J, with 6 bases in the middle. Per germline, CDR1 MNHEY and CDR2 SVGAGI. The CDR3 has 11 amino acids. CDR3: CASSLQYGYTF. The CDR3 bases are TGTGCCAGCAGTCTACAGTATGGCTACACCTTC.

V is TRBV30 and J is TRBJ2-1; a possible D gene is TRBD1 (6 bases). This CDR3 is built from 13 residues. The germline gives CDR1 GTSNPN, CDR2 SVGIG (reference sequence). V was trimmed by 3 bases and J by 6 bases, leaving 12 bases between them. CDR3 amino acids: CAWRSGTPNEQFF. CDR3 coding DNA: TGTGCCTGGAGAAGTGGGACACCCAATGAGCAGTTCTTC.